The entry below gives a single T cell receptor beta chain sequence along with its context. This sample is drawn from a study of blood T cell repertoires in COVID-19. Across the study: Donors in the United States, Italy and Spain gave samples during acute or convalescent COVID-19. Sources were T cells, B-cell-depleted T cells, or PBMCs; the material itself was cDNA or gDNA.

Original handling: Estimates of nucleated cell counts were drawn from the amplification of reference gene primers. Clones were sequenced by immunoSEQ multiplex PCR, and TCRdb holds only the in-frame ones, with some missing. V and J calls and clone size are copied from that table; D and trimming were computed from the DNA. Here the sample spans approximately 84,000 clones, around 90% being singletons. CDR3 length: 14 amino acids. This chain connects TRBV21-1 to TRBJ1-6; the DNA was not used to check the table's D call, TRBD1. TRBV21-1 is flagged as a pseudogene. Sequencing was performed on peripheral blood. The sequence came from a human donor with active COVID-19. The donor label of this sample is uncertain. Here the CDR3 DNA reads TGTGCCAGCACCCCGGGACAAAGGTATTCACCCCTCCACTTT. Its translation: CASTPGQRYSPLHF.